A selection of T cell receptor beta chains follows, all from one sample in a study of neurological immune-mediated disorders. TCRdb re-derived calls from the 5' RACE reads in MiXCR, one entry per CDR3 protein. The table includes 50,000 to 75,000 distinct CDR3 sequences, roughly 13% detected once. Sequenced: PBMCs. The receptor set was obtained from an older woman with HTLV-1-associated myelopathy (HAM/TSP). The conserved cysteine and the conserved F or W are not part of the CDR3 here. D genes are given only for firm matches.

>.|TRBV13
ASSWGRQPQETQY
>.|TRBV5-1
ASSLASYEQY
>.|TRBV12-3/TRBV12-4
ASNFGSSYNEQF
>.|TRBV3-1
ASSQDMEAPRNYGYT
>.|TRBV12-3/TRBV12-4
ASSLSAVAKNIQY
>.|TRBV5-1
ASSLGHNTGELF
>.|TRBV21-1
ASSKVETKNTEAF
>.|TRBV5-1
ASSQGLSSYEQY
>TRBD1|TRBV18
ASSPRTGGMNTEAF
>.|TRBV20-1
SARASGRSYYNEQF
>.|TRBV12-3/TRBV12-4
ASSLGNIEQF
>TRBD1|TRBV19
ASSTSTGPSYEQY
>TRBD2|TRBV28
ASSSPGTSRETQY
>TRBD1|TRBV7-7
ASSPGQGADTGELF
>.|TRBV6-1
ASSVNTNTGELF
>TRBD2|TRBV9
ASSVPSGSNEQF